A single sample is the source of the 32 T cell receptor beta chains below, sequenced in a study of OX40 agonist ivuxolimab in advanced cancers. Using immunoSEQ multiplex PCR, the repertoire was profiled, and TCRdb retains in-frame clones only, with some absent. The table includes more than 35,000 clones, over 60% detected once. The input for sequencing was CD4+ or CD8+ T cells sorted from blood, taken in a trial of the OX40 agonist ivuxolimab. The receptor source for this set is an adult with an advanced solid tumor such as melanoma, head and neck, liver or kidney cancer.

The chain couples TRBV5-1 to TRBJ2-1, with 11 bases fitting TRBD2. With 4 bases clipped from V and 7 bases from J, the junction kept 10 bases outside the gene matches. From germline, CDR1 is SGHRS and CDR2 YFSETQ. The CDR3 covers 16 residues. CDR3 sequence (DNA): TGCGCCAGCAGCAAAAATAGCGGGAGGGCGGAGAATGAGCAGTTCTTC. This encodes CASSKNSGRAENEQFF. The variable domain in full, completed from reference TRBV5-1 and TRBJ2-1, reads KAGVTQTPRYLIKTRGQQVTLSCSPISGHRSVSWYQQTPGQGLQFLFEYFSETQRNKGNFPGRFSGRQFSNSRSEMNVSTLELGDSALYLCASSKNSGRAENEQFFGPGTRLTVL.

This clone appeared a few times. The rearrangement links TRBV7-9 to TRBJ1-4; 7 bases are a match to TRBD1. The CDR3 sequence is 14 residues long. V dropped 0 bases and J dropped 5; count of bases not matched to a gene: 0. In germline, CDR1 is SEHNR, CDR2 FQNEAQ (reference sequence). The CDR3 sequence is CASSLAGQNEKLFF. The CDR3 DNA follows: TGTGCCAGCAGCTTAGCGGGACAGAATGAAAAACTGTTTTTT.

This clone has a handful of counts. The J gene is TRBJ2-1, the V gene TRBV25-1, with D perhaps TRBD2 (6 bases). Between the trimmed V and J ends, which lost 5 bases and 9 bases, there was a span of 17 bases. This CDR3 spans 14 amino acids. Germline lookup yields CDR1 MGHDK and CDR2 SYGVNS. CDR3 loop: CASSLPPSASEQFF. The CDR3 DNA follows: TGTGCCAGCAGTCTCCCTCCTAGCGCGAGTGAGCAGTTCTTC.

V usage is TRBV15 and J usage is TRBJ2-2; D unresolved. V dropped 4 bases and J dropped 7 bases, with 4 bases sitting between them. Germline loops: CDR1 LNHNV, CDR2 YYDKDF (reference sequence). This CDR3 has 11 residues. CDR3 DNA sequence: TGTGCCACCAGCATGCGCGGGGAGCTGTTTTTT. Translating it yields CATSMRGELFF.

The chain combines TRBV18 with TRBJ2-3, with D unclear. The germline V and J ends were trimmed by 2 bases and 0 bases, with 6 bases remaining between them. Germline V gene sequence: CDR1 KGHSH, CDR2 LQKENI. The CDR3 consists of 14 residues. The CDR3: CASSPIRSTDTQYF. The CDR3 DNA sequence: TGTGCCAGCTCACCAATAAGAAGCACAGATACGCAGTATTTT.

V is TRBV5-1 and J is TRBJ2-5; D is possibly TRBD1 (7 bases). V was cut by 0 bases and J by 4 bases, with 22 bases left in between. The CDR3 is 18 residues long. The germline V gene encodes CDR1 SGHRS and CDR2 YFSETQ. CDR3 region: CASSLAVGAGGGAETQYF. The CDR3, as DNA: TGCGCCAGCAGCTTGGCCGTAGGGGCAGGGGGAGGAGCAGAGACCCAGTACTTC.

The genes are TRBV6-1 and TRBJ1-3, with D possibly being TRBD1 (6 bases). Germline CDR1 and CDR2: MNHNS and SASEGT. The CDR3 covers 18 residues. With 4 bases removed from V and 1 base from J, the gap between germline ends came to 20 bases. The CDR3 loop reads CASSASPIKGESGNTIYF. The CDR3 region has the DNA TGTGCCAGCAGTGCCTCCCCAATAAAGGGGGAATCTGGAAACACCATATATTTT.

This clone was seen only a few times. The chain uses TRBV20-1 and TRBJ1-1, with D tentatively TRBD1 (6 bases). Between the trimmed V and J ends, which lost 6 bases and 3 bases, there was a span of 8 bases. CDR1 and CDR2 from the germline V gene are DFQATT and SNEGSKA (reference sequence). CDR3 length: 11 residues. The CDR3 protein is CSARGHTEAFF. CDR3 nucleotides: TGCAGTGCCAGGGGCCACACTGAAGCTTTCTTT.

The chain recombines TRBV6-1 with TRBJ2-7; 9 positions match TRBD2. CDR3 length equals 14 residues. Trimming at V came to 7 bases and at J to 3 bases, leaving 7 bases not matched to a gene. Germline CDR1 MNHNS, CDR2 SASEGT. CDR3 nucleotides: TGTGCCAGCATCTTTAGCGGGAGTCTCTACGAGCAGTACTTC. It translates to CASIFSGSLYEQYF.

This clone came up a few times. The CDR3, as DNA: TGTGCCAGCAGCGAGACAGGGGTGGATGAGCAGTTCTTC. This codes for CASSETGVDEQFF. This sequence joins TRBV7-3 and TRBJ2-1; the match to TRBD1 covers 8 bases. The CDR3 totals 13 residues. The germline V gene encodes CDR1 SGHTA and CDR2 FQGTGA. Trimming removed 5 bases from V and 8 bases from J; junction bases left unmatched: 5.

The V call is TRBV5-1, the J call TRBJ2-7; 7 bases align to TRBD1. J gave up 1 base and V 2 bases, and 6 bases lay outside the gene matches. The CDR3 has 15 amino acids. Germline V gives CDR1 SGHRS, CDR2 YFSETQ. In DNA form, the CDR3 reads TGCGCCAGCAGCTTCGCGACAGGGATTTCCTACGAGCAGTACTTC. Amino acids: CASSFATGISYEQYF.

The chain joins TRBV5-6 to TRBJ1-1; TRBD1 matches at 9 bases. The CDR3 has 13 amino acids. The trim removed 5 bases at V and 2 bases at J, leaving 1 base unmatched. Germline V CDR1 and CDR2: SGHDT, YYEEEE. CDR3 amino acids: CASRTGGNTEAFF. The CDR3 DNA follows: TGTGCCAGCAGGACAGGGGGAAACACTGAAGCTTTCTTT.

The rearrangement links TRBV29-1 to TRBJ2-5; a weak D match, TRBD2 (6 bases). Trimming removed 6 bases at V and 5 bases at J, with 10 bases between. Germline-derived CDR1 and CDR2 are SQVTM and ANQGSEA. The CDR3 is 11 amino acids. CDR3 in DNA: TGCAGCGTCGGAAGCGGGGAGACCCAGTACTTC. Protein: CSVGSGETQYF. The entire variable domain, with the rest obtained from reference TRBV29-1 and TRBJ2-5, is as follows: SAVISQKPSRDICQRGTSLTIQCQVDSQVTMMFWYRQQPGQSLTLIATANQGSEATYESGFVIDKFPISRPNLTFSTLTVSNMSPEDSSIYLCSVGSGETQYFGPGTRLLVL.

The sample holds a few counts of this clone. V is TRBV29-1 and J is TRBJ1-1; a weak D match, TRBD1 (6 bases). This CDR3 contains 15 residues. V gave up 4 bases and J gave up 7 bases, with 22 bases separating them. Germline V CDR1 and CDR2: SQVTM, ANQGSEA. CDR3 loop: CSVVRKTAGGLEAFF. The DNA for the CDR3 is TGCAGCGTTGTCCGGAAGACAGCCGGGGGGCTTGAAGCTTTCTTT.

This chain uses TRBV28 with TRBJ2-4, with D possibly being TRBD1 (5 bases). Germline CDR1 is MDHEN and CDR2 is SYDVKM. The ends were cut back, 3 bases at V and 6 bases at J, with 12 bases in the middle. This CDR3 has 14 residues. For the CDR3, the DNA is TGTGCCAGCAGTTTGGCAGGGCCACCAAACATTCAGTACTTC. Its translation: CASSLAGPPNIQYF. The entire variable domain, with the rest obtained from reference TRBV28 and TRBJ2-4, is as follows: DVKVTQSSRYLVKRTGEKVFLECVQDMDHENMFWYRQDPGLGLRLIYFSYDVKMKEKGDIPEGYSVSREKKERFSLILESASTNQTSMYLCASSLAGPPNIQYFGAGTRLSVL.

The V gene is TRBV5-1, the J gene TRBJ2-7; D might be TRBD2 (5 bases). Germline loops: CDR1 SGHRS, CDR2 YFSETQ. The V gene lost 0 bases and the J gene lost 6 bases, with 10 bases spanning the gap. The CDR3 contains 13 residues. The CDR3 DNA is TGCGCCAGCAGCTTGGAACTAGTGGGCGAGCAGTACTTC. Protein product: CASSLELVGEQYF.

The rearrangement uses TRBV4-1 and TRBJ2-1; 9 positions match TRBD2. Trimming removed 1 base from V and 0 bases from J; junction bases left unmatched: 13. Germline CDR1 MGHRA, CDR2 YSYEKL. CDR3 length: 20 amino acids. CDR3 DNA: TGCGCCAGCAGCCAAGTCCCCCGGGCCTTTAGCGGGAGCTCCTACAATGAGCAGTTCTTC. It translates to CASSQVPRAFSGSSYNEQFF.

This chain links TRBV30 with TRBJ1-1, with D unclear. The CDR3 sequence is 12 residues long. Trimming took 4 bases from V and 1 from J, leaving 7 bases between them. CDR1 and CDR2 from the germline V gene are GTSNPN and SVGIG (reference sequence). In DNA form, the CDR3 reads TGTGCCTGGACGGGCGGGAACACTGAAGCTTTCTTT. This codes for CAWTGGNTEAFF.

The chain uses TRBV11-2 and TRBJ1-1; D unresolved. V lost 0 bases and J lost 3, with 8 bases in between. This CDR3 is built from 14 residues. CDR1 SGHAT and CDR2 FQNNGV come from the germline V gene. Here the CDR3 reads CASSLEAGDTEAFF. CDR3 bases: TGTGCCAGCAGCTTAGAGGCCGGGGACACTGAAGCTTTCTTT.

J is TRBJ2-3 and V is TRBV4-1; D is perhaps TRBD2 (6 bases). Per germline, CDR1 MGHRA and CDR2 YSYEKL. The germline V and J ends were trimmed by 4 bases and 0 bases, with 20 bases remaining between them. CDR3 size: 18 residues. CDR3 bases: TGCGCCAGCAGCCTAGAAACTAGCAGCAGATCTAGCACAGATACGCAGTATTTT. It encodes CASSLETSSRSSTDTQYF.

This clone was seen a single time. The CDR3 bases are TGTGCCAGCACATCACTCAGAGAGACCTACGAGCAGTACTTC. Translating gives CASTSLRETYEQYF. The rearrangement uses TRBV5-6 and TRBJ2-7; D remains ambiguous. The V and J ends lost 6 bases and 2 bases respectively, with 15 bases between them. This CDR3 spans 14 amino acids. CDR1 is SGHDT and CDR2 is YYEEEE in the germline V gene.

This chain uses TRBV10-3 with TRBJ1-3; 7 positions agree with TRBD1. There are 14 residues in the CDR3. With 7 bases clipped from V and 0 bases from J, the junction kept 3 bases outside the gene matches. Germline V lookup: CDR1 ENHRY, CDR2 SYGVKD. The CDR3 nucleotides read TGTGCCATCAAGGACAGGCGCTCTGGAAACACCATATATTTT. It yields the protein CAIKDRRSGNTIYF.

This chain uses TRBV6-6 with TRBJ2-2, with 7 bases lining up with TRBD1. The CDR3 totals 15 residues. With V trimmed by 8 bases and J by 7 bases, 13 bases remained unmatched. Looked up from germline, CDR1 is MNHNY and CDR2 is SVGAGI (reference sequence). CDR3: CASSHVRGRDGELFF. The CDR3 DNA follows: TGTGCCAGCTCCCACGTAAGGGGGCGTGACGGGGAGCTGTTTTTT.

This rearrangement joins TRBV27 to TRBJ1-2, with 7 bases that match TRBD1. J was trimmed by 1 base and V by 8 bases; bases with no gene match: 13. Germline V gene lookup returns CDR1 MNHEY and CDR2 SMNVEV (reference sequence). The CDR3 covers 16 residues. CDR3 protein: CASGPRGQGVNYGYTF. The CDR3, as DNA: TGTGCCAGCGGCCCCCGAGGGCAGGGGGTTAACTATGGCTACACCTTC.

J is TRBJ2-7 and V is TRBV28; 10 bases align to TRBD1. With V trimmed by 8 bases and J by 2 bases, 3 bases remained unmatched. Germline V gene sequence: CDR1 MDHEN, CDR2 SYDVKM. CDR3 length: 13 amino acids. The CDR3 DNA reads TGTGCCAGCCGGGACAGGGGACCCTACGAGCAGTACTTC. Protein product: CASRDRGPYEQYF.

The V gene is TRBV7-2, the J gene TRBJ2-5, with D possibly being TRBD1 (6 bases). V lost 5 bases, J lost 7 bases, and 11 bases lay in between. The CDR3 spans 12 residues. Germline assignment: CDR1 SGHTA and CDR2 FQGNSA. Here the CDR3 DNA reads TGTGCCAGCAGCGCCGACAGGCGGACCCAGTACTTC. This translates into CASSADRRTQYF.

This clone was picked up a small number of times. This chain connects TRBV28 to TRBJ1-2; TRBD1 matches 7 bases. The CDR3 totals 14 residues. In germline, CDR1 is MDHEN, CDR2 SYDVKM. Losses at the gene ends were 8 bases for V and 8 bases for J; bases not matched to a gene: 14. The CDR3 DNA reads TGTGCCAGCTGGAGGGGCACAGGGGCCGGAGGCTACACCTTC. Its translation is CASWRGTGAGGYTF.

The chain links TRBV6-4 to TRBJ1-2; a weak D match, TRBD1 (5 bases). Per the germline V gene, CDR1 is MRHNA and CDR2 is SNTAGT. The CDR3 length is 19 residues. Trimming pared 5 bases from V and 0 bases from J, leaving 25 bases between. This CDR3 reads CASSPGGTQILLANYGYTF. CDR3 DNA: TGTGCCAGCAGTCCCGGGGGGACCCAAATCCTATTAGCTAACTATGGCTACACCTTC.

This chain uses TRBV28 with TRBJ2-7, with D tentatively TRBD2 (5 bases). V lost 1 base and J lost 4, with 14 bases in between. The CDR3 has 15 residues. The germline CDR1 and CDR2 sequences are MDHEN and SYDVKM. CDR3 nucleotide sequence: TGTGCCAGCAGTTTATCAGGATGGACGGGGTACGAGCAGTACTTC. Its protein is CASSLSGWTGYEQYF.

The chain links TRBV9 to TRBJ1-3; tentatively, D is TRBD1 (6 bases). This CDR3 contains 16 residues. Germline CDR1 is SGDLS and CDR2 is YYNGEE. V was cut by 0 bases and J by 5 bases, with 15 bases left in between. CDR3 sequence: CASSVDPTGSRNTIYF. In nucleotides, the CDR3 is TGTGCCAGCAGCGTAGATCCTACAGGGAGTAGAAACACCATATATTTT.

The chain employs TRBV4-1 and TRBJ2-3; D ambiguous. The CDR3 is made up of 16 amino acids. V was trimmed by 0 bases and J by 0 bases, leaving 10 bases between them. The germline gives CDR1 MGHRA, CDR2 YSYEKL. The CDR3 DNA is TGCGCCAGCAGCCAAGAAGGGTCTATAAGCACAGATACGCAGTATTTT. Its protein product is CASSQEGSISTDTQYF.

This rearrangement joins TRBV27 to TRBJ2-7; D unresolved. Trimming took off 3 bases at V and 3 bases at J, with 12 bases between the two ends. Germline loops: CDR1 MNHEY, CDR2 SMNVEV (reference sequence). The CDR3 is made up of 14 amino acids. CDR3 coding DNA: TGTGCCAGCAGTTTGGGAAAGGGTGGCTACGAGCAGTACTTC. It encodes CASSLGKGGYEQYF.